This T cell receptor (beta chain) was identified during a study of CD8+CD57+ T cells in acquired aplastic anemia. Study results and limitations: Both patients and controls carried the same twenty-nine CD8+ CDR3 sequences.

Germline CDR1 and CDR2: KGHDR and SFDVKD. With V trimmed by 7 bases and J by 2 bases, 6 bases remained unmatched. The CDR3 has 14 amino acids. For sequencing, patients were chosen who had shown expansion of CD8+CD57+ cells by flow cytometry. All participating patients were living with severe acquired aplastic anemia. At the time of blood sampling, patients had not yet received any therapy. Genomic DNA, the template, was used for profiling of the TCR beta VDJ and CDR3. In TCRdb, the reads were re-called with MiXCR into one record per CDR3 protein. Of 75,000 to 80,000 distinct CDR3 sequences listed, around 70% are singletons. With regard to this clonotype: Antigen specificity is unknown.

The sample consisted of sorted CD4+, CD8+, or CD8+CD57+ T cells (not recorded which) from PBMCs. This chain connects TRBV24-1 to TRBJ2-7; TRBD1 agrees at 8 bases. This clonotype was obtained from a human donor with aplastic anemia. In DNA form, the CDR3 reads TGTGCCACCAGCTCGGACAGGGAACCCTACGAGCAGTACTTC. Its protein product is CATSSDREPYEQYF.